A selection of T cell receptor beta chains follows, all from one sample in a study of T-cell reconstitution after alpha-beta-depleted transplantation in children. TCRdb reanalysed the PCR reads using MiXCR and keeps one entry per CDR3 protein. Counted here are some 290,000 distinct CDR3 sequences, over 8% occurring once; the ten biggest clones make up about 9.4%. The source was PBMCs from the stem cell graft donor, collected from the stem cell graft. The receptors were sampled from a human donor who donated a stem cell graft to a child with SCID. The CDR3 runs from the conserved cysteine through the conserved F or W. The order of the fields is clone size, V gene, D gene, J gene, CDR3 DNA, CDR3 protein. The D gene is left open where the match is weak. Rows give clone size only sometimes, using once, few, many, or a class for an expanded clone.

clone size: NA; V gene: TRBV2; D gene: NA; J gene: TRBJ2-5; CDR3 DNA: TGTGCCAGCAGTACAGGGATGGAGACCCAGTACTTC; CDR3 protein: CASSTGMETQYF
clone size: NA; V gene: TRBV20-1; D gene: NA; J gene: TRBJ2-3; CDR3 DNA: TGCAGTGCTAGAGATCAGGGGGACTTGCGGTCAGATGCGCAGTATTTT; CDR3 protein: CSARDQGDLRSDAQYF
clone size: NA; V gene: TRBV5-6; D gene: NA; J gene: TRBJ2-3; CDR3 DNA: TGTGCCAGCAGCTTCTATCGGGGGCGAACAGATACGCAGTATTTT; CDR3 protein: CASSFYRGRTDTQYF
clone size: few; V gene: TRBV3-1; D gene: TRBD2; J gene: TRBJ2-5; CDR3 DNA: TGTGCCAGCAGCCTAAGGACTAGCGGGGGGCACGGCCCCCAAGAGACCCAGTACTTC; CDR3 protein: CASSLRTSGGHGPQETQYF
clone size: NA; V gene: TRBV11-2; D gene: NA; J gene: TRBJ2-2; CDR3 DNA: TGTGCCAGCAGCTTAACTCTCTCGGTGTCGAACACCGGGGAGCTGTTTTTT; CDR3 protein: CASSLTLSVSNTGELFF
clone size: few; V gene: TRBV19; D gene: NA; J gene: TRBJ2-3; CDR3 DNA: TGTGCCAGTACCGATGGGGCGTCCCCCACAGATACGCAGTATTTT; CDR3 protein: CASTDGASPTDTQYF
clone size: NA; V gene: TRBV11-2; D gene: NA; J gene: TRBJ2-7; CDR3 DNA: TGTGCCAGCAGCTTAGGAGATTTCGTCTACGAGCAGTACTTC; CDR3 protein: CASSLGDFVYEQYF
clone size: many; V gene: TRBV5-1; D gene: NA; J gene: TRBJ1-3; CDR3 DNA: TGCGCCAGCAGCTTGGAACCTACAGATTCTGGAAACACCATATATTTT; CDR3 protein: CASSLEPTDSGNTIYF
clone size: many; V gene: TRBV12-3/TRBV12-4; D gene: NA; J gene: TRBJ1-5; CDR3 DNA: TGTGCCAGCAGTTTAGGGCTCGGCCAGCCCCAGCATTTT; CDR3 protein: CASSLGLGQPQHF
clone size: few; V gene: TRBV3-1; D gene: NA; J gene: TRBJ2-7; CDR3 DNA: TGTGCCAGCAGCCAAGATCTATCACTATTCTACGAGCAGTACTTC; CDR3 protein: CASSQDLSLFYEQYF
clone size: NA; V gene: TRBV3-1; D gene: TRBD2; J gene: TRBJ2-4; CDR3 DNA: TGTGCCAGCAGCCACGGGCGGGGGGAAAAGTACTTC; CDR3 protein: CASSHGRGEKYF